These T cell receptor beta chains were read from a single sample in a study of T cell repertoires in cytomegalovirus infection. TCRdb recomputed calls from the reads with MiXCR, one row per CDR3 protein. The sample carries about 440,000 distinct CDR3 sequences, approximately 33% recorded once. Sequencing used PBMCs. These receptors were obtained from a human donor in good health (CMV status not recorded). Some clones in this sample may be carry-over from other donors' samples. CDR3s include the opening cysteine and the closing phenylalanine or tryptophan. D genes are given only for firm matches. Size is stated for part of the rows, as once, few or many counts, or as a class when the clone is expanded.

clone_size d_call j_call v_call cdr3_aa cdr3_nt
many NA TRBJ2-7 TRBV7-3 CASSPQGGYEQYF TGTGCCAGCAGCCCCCAGGGGGGCTACGAGCAGTACTTC
NA NA TRBJ1-1 TRBV7-7 CASSTDRNTEAFF TGTGCCAGCAGCACTGACCGGAACACTGAAGCTTTCTTT
NA NA TRBJ2-6 TRBV6-5 CASRRDGANVLTF TGTGCCAGCCGGCGGGATGGGGCCAACGTCCTGACTTTC
NA TRBD2 TRBJ2-2 TRBV6-5 CASSYSTSGGFTGELFF TGTGCCAGCAGTTACTCGACTAGCGGGGGGTTCACCGGGGAGCTGTTTTTT
NA TRBD2 TRBJ2-1 TRBV5-3 CATLGRRGGYNEQFF TGTGCCACCTTGGGGAGGCGGGGGGGCTACAATGAGCAGTTCTTC
NA NA TRBJ1-3 TRBV18 CASSPHRAGRQPGAEAGNTIYF TGTGCCAGCTCACCACACCGTGCGGGCCGACAGCCCGGCGCAGAAGCTGGAAACACCATATATTTT
few TRBD1 TRBJ1-5 TRBV12-3/TRBV12-4 CASSSLDRGQSNQPQHF TGTGCCAGCAGTTCCTTGGACAGGGGGCAAAGCAATCAGCCCCAGCATTTT
many TRBD1 TRBJ2-7 TRBV7-8 CASSLDIGTAYEQYF TGTGCCAGCAGCCTAGATATTGGGACAGCCTACGAGCAGTACTTC
NA TRBD1 TRBJ2-7 TRBV6-2/TRBV6-3 CASSEDRVHYEQYF TGTGCCAGCAGCGAGGACAGGGTTCATTACGAGCAGTACTTC
NA TRBD1 TRBJ2-7 TRBV5-1 CASSQNSGTGGYEQYF TGCGCCAGCAGCCAAAATTCCGGGACAGGGGGCTACGAGCAGTACTTC
few TRBD2 TRBJ2-7 TRBV7-2 CASSFGLAGGLRHEQYF TGTGCCAGCAGCTTTGGGCTAGCGGGGGGGCTTAGACACGAGCAGTACTTC
NA TRBD1 TRBJ2-7 TRBV6-1 CASSRKRTGLSGYEQYF TGTGCCAGCAGTCGAAAACGGACAGGGCTGTCGGGATACGAGCAGTACTTC
NA TRBD2 TRBJ2-3 TRBV19 CASSGQRGIRDTQYF TGTGCCAGTAGTGGCCAGCGGGGGATAAGAGATACGCAGTATTTT
few NA TRBJ2-7 TRBV2 CASSELKTATYEQYF TGTGCCAGCAGTGAATTAAAGACTGCGACGTACGAGCAGTACTTC
NA NA TRBJ2-5 TRBV7-8 CASSLQRCGRETQYF TGTGCCAGCAGCTTACAGCGTTGTGGGAGAGAGACCCAGTACTTC
NA TRBD1 TRBJ1-1 TRBV7-2 CASIFGTDEAFF TGTGCAAGCATCTTCGGGACAGATGAAGCTTTCTTT
NA NA TRBJ2-7 TRBV6-5 CASGISSSYEQYF TGTGCCAGCGGTATAAGTAGCTCCTACGAGCAGTACTTC
NA NA TRBJ2-1 TRBV11-2 CASSLAISDEQFF TGTGCCAGCAGCTTAGCCATAAGCGATGAGCAGTTCTTC
many NA TRBJ1-1 TRBV6-1 CASSEAQLNTEAFF TGTGCCAGCAGTGAAGCACAGCTGAACACTGAAGCTTTCTTT
many NA TRBJ1-6 TRBV7-2 CASSLVGGDSPLHF TGTGCCAGCAGCTTAGTGGGGGGCGATTCACCCCTCCACTTT
few NA TRBJ2-6 TRBV5-1 CASSLAFGRADSGANVLTF TGCGCCAGCAGCTTGGCCTTCGGCAGGGCGGACTCTGGGGCCAACGTCCTGACTTTC
few NA TRBJ1-2 TRBV29-1 CSVGPAGADYGYTF TGCAGCGTTGGGCCGGCGGGGGCGGACTATGGCTACACCTTC
NA TRBD2 TRBJ2-7 TRBV28 CASTHLGLAGGEQYF TGTGCCAGCACCCATTTAGGACTAGCGGGTGGAGAGCAGTACTTC
NA NA TRBJ2-3 TRBV6-6 CAISGQHLSNTQYF TGTGCCATCAGCGGACAGCACCTCTCAAATACGCAGTATTTT
few TRBD2 TRBJ2-1 TRBV5-1 CASSFLAGNNEQFF TGCGCCAGCAGCTTTCTAGCGGGGAACAATGAGCAGTTCTTC
many NA TRBJ1-5 TRBV7-6 CASGSGRNQPQHF TGTGCCAGCGGTTCGGGACGAAATCAGCCCCAGCATTTT
NA NA TRBJ2-1 TRBV6-1 CASEGILGWFF TGTGCCAGCGAGGGCATCCTAGGTTGGTTCTTC
few NA TRBJ1-5 TRBV7-8 CASTNLLGAYSNQPQHF TGTGCCAGCACCAACTTACTTGGAGCATATAGCAATCAGCCCCAGCATTTT
NA TRBD2 TRBJ2-1 TRBV20-1 CSARRPGGSYNEQFF TGCAGTGCTAGAAGGCCGGGGGGCTCCTACAATGAGCAGTTCTTC
many NA TRBJ2-3 TRBV7-2 CASSLGAIAPDTQYF TGTGCCAGCAGCTTAGGTGCAATAGCGCCAGATACGCAGTATTTT
NA NA TRBJ2-1 TRBV28 CATATVHNEQFF TGTGCCACGGCGACAGTTCATAATGAGCAGTTCTTC
NA TRBD1 TRBJ1-2 TRBV2 CASSVTGVAGGYTF TGTGCCAGCAGTGTCACAGGGGTCGCGGGGGGCTACACCTTC
few NA TRBJ2-1 TRBV12-3/TRBV12-4 CASSLRMSSYNEQFF TGTGCCAGCAGTTTAAGGATGAGCTCCTACAATGAGCAGTTCTTC
few TRBD2 TRBJ2-7 TRBV7-9 CASSLWRGYAEQYF TGTGCCAGCAGCTTATGGCGGGGGTACGCCGAGCAGTACTTC
many NA TRBJ2-7 TRBV6-6 CASSPLYEQYF TGTGCCAGCAGTCCCTTATACGAGCAGTACTTC
few NA TRBJ1-6 TRBV6-5 CASSYSMGSPLHF TGTGCCAGCAGTTACTCGATGGGTTCACCCCTCCACTTT